These T cell receptor beta chains were read from a single sample in a study of T-cell memory formation after mild COVID-19. TCRdb re-analysed the 5' RACE reads in MiXCR, keeping a single row per CDR3 protein. The sample shows roughly 610,000 distinct CDR3 sequences, 15% to 20% of them seen only once. The sample comprised PBMCs or a T cell subset sorted from them (not recorded which). Receptors were obtained from an adult woman who had mild COVID-19 (a few samples of this study predate the infection). Cell type and time point are not known. Both conserved end residues are trimmed from each CDR3.

V	J	CDR3
TRBV9	TRBJ1-2	ASSSEPQGLGYT
TRBV5-1	TRBJ2-3	ASSWIYGDTQY
TRBV27	TRBJ2-4	ASTSLTGLAKNIQY
TRBV6-2/TRBV6-3	TRBJ1-5	ASSPPGGALQPQH
TRBV10-2	TRBJ2-3	ASRAGDLTDTQY
TRBV10-3	TRBJ2-3	AISESGLAGRTTYTDTQY
TRBV7-9	TRBJ2-5	ASSLAFRLDQETQY
TRBV12-5	TRBJ2-1	ASEPGQGISNEQF
TRBV5-1	TRBJ2-2	ASSSSNTGELF
TRBV12-3/TRBV12-4	TRBJ2-7	ASSLVGRGGLDGYEQY
TRBV5-6	TRBJ2-7	ASSSIWTGRDEQY
TRBV6-2/TRBV6-3	TRBJ1-1	ASSYGTALGTGTEAF
TRBV7-2	TRBJ1-5	ASSLGGQGSVPQH
TRBV20-1	TRBJ1-2	SARDFPFYT
TRBV2	TRBJ2-7	ASSVGDAYEQY
TRBV7-8	TRBJ2-1	ASSLREGGQGEQF
TRBV29-1	TRBJ2-3	SVEGRLSTDTQY
TRBV5-1	TRBJ2-3	ASSLVGDPPDTQY
TRBV13	TRBJ2-7	ASSLSGLAESSYEQY
TRBV7-2	TRBJ2-3	ASSLLFIAGGFTDTQY
TRBV14	TRBJ1-2	ASSQQQGGYGYT
TRBV7-3	TRBJ2-1	ASSLIMGESLF
TRBV12-3/TRBV12-4	TRBJ1-5	ASSLWGDRQPQH
TRBV29-1	TRBJ2-7	SVEVQGLRY
TRBV3-1	TRBJ2-7	ASSQGLAAPYEQY
TRBV12-3/TRBV12-4	TRBJ1-1	ASSPKLLPNTEAF
TRBV27	TRBJ1-1	ASSLSSLNTEAF
TRBV6-2/TRBV6-3	TRBJ2-3	ASSYLSPLDTQY
TRBV7-2	TRBJ2-2	ASSLGGPTGELF
TRBV4-2	TRBJ1-1	ASSHDTLEGRAEAF
TRBV30	TRBJ2-7	AWSGRRGPSYEQY
TRBV4-3	TRBJ2-1	ASSHAGLAGVNEQF
TRBV20-1	TRBJ2-5	SARGSGTAKETQY
TRBV7-6	TRBJ2-5	ASSLAGQVQETQY
TRBV4-3	TRBJ2-5	ASSSWGPGETQY
TRBV6-6	TRBJ1-1	ATLIPGRTEAF
TRBV5-1	TRBJ2-5	ASSLEHLETQY
TRBV12-5	TRBJ1-1	ASGLLLGTEAF
TRBV7-9	TRBJ2-1	ASSGPDSNEQF
TRBV4-2	TRBJ1-4	ASSQDKKGQSSEKLF
TRBV7-9	TRBJ2-5	ASSSPTGEEETQY
TRBV6-5	TRBJ2-2	ASSYGRGVGSGELF
TRBV30	TRBJ2-2	AWSVGTANTGELF
TRBV7-9	TRBJ2-5	ASRPFSGRAEETQY
TRBV5-1	TRBJ2-3	ASSLAAGSFSSTDTQY
TRBV20-1	TRBJ1-2	SARDYRQGLGGYT
TRBV7-2	TRBJ2-5	ASSFTWTAPQRETQY
TRBV29-1	TRBJ2-1	SVDRANEQF
TRBV7-9	TRBJ2-1	ASWADNEQF
TRBV7-3	TRBJ2-3	ASSHGSTDTQY
TRBV7-3	TRBJ2-1	ASSAGGGSYNEQF
TRBV4-1	TRBJ1-1	ASSQVSRNTEAF
TRBV20-1	TRBJ1-2	SVPGEANYGYT
TRBV3-1	TRBJ2-1	ASSPPPGTIGYNEQF